This T cell receptor beta chain emerged from a study of T cell changes during pregnancy in multiple sclerosis. The V gene lost 2 bases and the J gene lost 8 bases, with 8 bases spanning the gap. Germline CDR1 is KGHSY and CDR2 is FQNENV. The CDR3 loop spans 12 amino acids. Clones were sequenced by immunoSEQ multiplex PCR, and TCRdb holds only the in-frame ones, with some missing. This sample has fewer than 65,000 clones, with 91% found just once. The chain uses TRBV16 and TRBJ2-3; possibly TRBD1 for D (5 bases). This sequence originates from a female donor in good health, enrolled as a control in a pregnancy study. This sample comprised peripheral blood, obtained after pregnancy. The CDR3 bases are TGTGCCAGCAGCCAAGGGGCCCCTACGCAGTATTTT. Its protein is CASSQGAPTQYF.